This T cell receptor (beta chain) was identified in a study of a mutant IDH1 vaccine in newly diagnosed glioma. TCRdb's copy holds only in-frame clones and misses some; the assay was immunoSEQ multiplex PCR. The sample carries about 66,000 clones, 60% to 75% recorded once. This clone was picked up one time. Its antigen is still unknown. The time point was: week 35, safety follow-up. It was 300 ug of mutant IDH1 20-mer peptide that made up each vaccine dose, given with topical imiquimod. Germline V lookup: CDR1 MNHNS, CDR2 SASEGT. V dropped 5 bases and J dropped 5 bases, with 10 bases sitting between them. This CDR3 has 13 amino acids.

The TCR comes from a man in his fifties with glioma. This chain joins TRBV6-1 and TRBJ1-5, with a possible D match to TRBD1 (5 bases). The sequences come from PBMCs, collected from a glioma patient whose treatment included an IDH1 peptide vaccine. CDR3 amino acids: CASSRDPHQPQHF. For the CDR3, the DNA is TGTGCCAGCAGTCGGGACCCGCATCAGCCCCAGCATTTT.